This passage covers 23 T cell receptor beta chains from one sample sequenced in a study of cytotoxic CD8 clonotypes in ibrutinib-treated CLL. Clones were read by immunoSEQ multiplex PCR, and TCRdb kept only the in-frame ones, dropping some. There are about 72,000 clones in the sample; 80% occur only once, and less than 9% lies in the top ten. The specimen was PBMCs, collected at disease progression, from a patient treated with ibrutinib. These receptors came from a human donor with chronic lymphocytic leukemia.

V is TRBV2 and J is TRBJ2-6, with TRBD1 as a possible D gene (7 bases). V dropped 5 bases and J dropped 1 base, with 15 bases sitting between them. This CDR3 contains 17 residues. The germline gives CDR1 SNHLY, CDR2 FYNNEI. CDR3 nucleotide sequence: TGTGCCAGCAGTCTGGAGGGGGCCCCTTCTGGGGCCAACGTCCTGACTTTC. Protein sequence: CASSLEGAPSGANVLTF.

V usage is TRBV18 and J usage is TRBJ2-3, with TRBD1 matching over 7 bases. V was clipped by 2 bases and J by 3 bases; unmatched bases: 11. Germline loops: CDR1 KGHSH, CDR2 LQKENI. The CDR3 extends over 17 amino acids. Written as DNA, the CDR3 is TGTGCCAGCTCACCATTTGTGTCAGGGGGTCGGACAGATACGCAGTATTTT. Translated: CASSPFVSGGRTDTQYF.

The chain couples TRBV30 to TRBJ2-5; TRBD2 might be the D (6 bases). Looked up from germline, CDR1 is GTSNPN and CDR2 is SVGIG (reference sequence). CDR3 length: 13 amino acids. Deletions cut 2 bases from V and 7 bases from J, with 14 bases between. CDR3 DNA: TGTGCCTGGAGTAGGTCGGGAGTGGGGACCCAGTACTTC. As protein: CAWSRSGVGTQYF. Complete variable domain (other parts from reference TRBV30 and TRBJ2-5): SQTIHQWPATLVQPVGSPLSLECTVEGTSNPNLYWYRQAAGRGLQLLFYSVGIGQISSEVPQNLSASRPQDRQFILSSKKLLLSDSGFYLCAWSRSGVGTQYFGPGTRLLVL.

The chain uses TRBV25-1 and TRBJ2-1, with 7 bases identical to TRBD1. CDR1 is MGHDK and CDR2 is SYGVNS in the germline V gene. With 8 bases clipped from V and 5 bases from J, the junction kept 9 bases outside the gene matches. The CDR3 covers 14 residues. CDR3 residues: CASSLDRTNNEQFF. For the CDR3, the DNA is TGTGCCAGCTCCCTGGACAGGACCAACAATGAGCAGTTCTTC.

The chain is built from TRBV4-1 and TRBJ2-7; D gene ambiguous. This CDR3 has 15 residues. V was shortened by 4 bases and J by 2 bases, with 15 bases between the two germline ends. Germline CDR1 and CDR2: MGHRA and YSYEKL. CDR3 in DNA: TGCGCCAGCAGCCTACAACCTCGGATCCCCTACGAGCAGTACTTC. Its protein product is CASSLQPRIPYEQYF.

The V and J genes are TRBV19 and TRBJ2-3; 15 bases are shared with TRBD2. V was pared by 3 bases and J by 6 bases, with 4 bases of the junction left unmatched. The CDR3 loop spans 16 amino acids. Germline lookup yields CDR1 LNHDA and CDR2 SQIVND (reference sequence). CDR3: CASSIGLAGGRDTQYF. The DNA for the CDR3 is TGTGCCAGTAGTATTGGACTAGCGGGAGGGAGGGATACGCAGTATTTT. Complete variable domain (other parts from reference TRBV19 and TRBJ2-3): DGGITQSPKYLFRKEGQNVTLSCEQNLNHDAMYWYRQDPGQGLRLIYYSQIVNDFQKGDIAEGYSVSREKKESFPLTVTSAQKNPTAFYLCASSIGLAGGRDTQYFGPGTRLTVL.

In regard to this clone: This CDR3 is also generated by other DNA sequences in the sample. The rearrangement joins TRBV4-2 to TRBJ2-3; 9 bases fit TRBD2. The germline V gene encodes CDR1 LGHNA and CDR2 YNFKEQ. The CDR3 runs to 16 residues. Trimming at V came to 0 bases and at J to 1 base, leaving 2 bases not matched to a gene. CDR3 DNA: TGTGCCAGCAGCCAAGAACTAGCGGGTGGCACAGATACGCAGTATTTT. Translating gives CASSQELAGGTDTQYF.

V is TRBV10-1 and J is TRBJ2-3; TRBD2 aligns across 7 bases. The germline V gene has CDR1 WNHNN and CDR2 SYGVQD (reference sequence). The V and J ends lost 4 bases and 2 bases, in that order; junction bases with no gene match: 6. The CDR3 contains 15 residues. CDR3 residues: CASSVGGGNTDTQYF. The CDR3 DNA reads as TGCGCCAGCAGTGTCGGCGGGGGTAACACAGATACGCAGTATTTT.

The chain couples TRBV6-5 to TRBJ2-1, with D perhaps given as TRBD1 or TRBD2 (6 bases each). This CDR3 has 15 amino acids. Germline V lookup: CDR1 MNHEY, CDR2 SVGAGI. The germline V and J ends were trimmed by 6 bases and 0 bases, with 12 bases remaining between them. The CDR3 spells CASSEQGGSYNEQFF. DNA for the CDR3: TGTGCCAGCAGCGAACAGGGAGGCTCCTACAATGAGCAGTTCTTC.

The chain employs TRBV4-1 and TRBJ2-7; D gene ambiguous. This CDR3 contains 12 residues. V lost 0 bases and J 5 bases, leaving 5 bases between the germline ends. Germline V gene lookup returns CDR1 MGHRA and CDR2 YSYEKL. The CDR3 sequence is CASSQEGNEQYF. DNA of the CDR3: TGCGCCAGCAGCCAAGAGGGGAACGAGCAGTACTTC.

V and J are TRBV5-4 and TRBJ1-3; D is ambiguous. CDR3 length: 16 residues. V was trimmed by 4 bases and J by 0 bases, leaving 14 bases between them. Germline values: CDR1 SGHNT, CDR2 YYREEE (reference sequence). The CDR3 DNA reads TGTGCCAGCAGCACAAAGGCCGGATACTCTGGAAACACCATATATTTT. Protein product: CASSTKAGYSGNTIYF.

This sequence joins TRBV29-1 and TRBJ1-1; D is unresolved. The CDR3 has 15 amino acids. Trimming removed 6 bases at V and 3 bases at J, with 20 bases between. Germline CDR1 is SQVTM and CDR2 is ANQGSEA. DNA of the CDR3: TGCAGCGTATTCGGCAGGTCGGACTATCACACTGAAGCTTTCTTT. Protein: CSVFGRSDYHTEAFF.

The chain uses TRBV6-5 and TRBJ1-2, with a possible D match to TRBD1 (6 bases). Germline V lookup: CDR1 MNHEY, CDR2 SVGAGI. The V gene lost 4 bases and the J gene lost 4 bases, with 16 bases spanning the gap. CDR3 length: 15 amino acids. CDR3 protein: CASSSPGGGFYGYTF. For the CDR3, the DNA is TGTGCCAGCAGTTCCCCCGGGGGCGGATTCTATGGCTACACCTTC.

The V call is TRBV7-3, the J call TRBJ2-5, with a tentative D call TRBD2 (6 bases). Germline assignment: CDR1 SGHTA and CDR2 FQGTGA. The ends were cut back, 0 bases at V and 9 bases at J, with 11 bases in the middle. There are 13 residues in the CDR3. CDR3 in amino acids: CASSLTAREAQYF. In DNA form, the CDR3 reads TGTGCCAGCAGCTTAACAGCCAGGGAGGCCCAGTACTTC.

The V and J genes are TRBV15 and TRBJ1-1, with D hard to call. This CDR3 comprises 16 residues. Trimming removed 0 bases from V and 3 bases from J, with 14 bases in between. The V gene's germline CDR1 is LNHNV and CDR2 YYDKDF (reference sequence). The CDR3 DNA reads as TGTGCCACCAGCAGAGATCCATACCTGAGGGACACTGAAGCTTTCTTT. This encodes CATSRDPYLRDTEAFF. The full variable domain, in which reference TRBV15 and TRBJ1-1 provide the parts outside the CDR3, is DAMVIQNPRYQVTQFGKPVTLSCSQTLNHNVMYWYQQKSSQAPKLLFHYYDKDFNNEADTPDNFQSRRPNTSFCFLDIRSPGLGDTAMYLCATSRDPYLRDTEAFFGQGTRLTVV.

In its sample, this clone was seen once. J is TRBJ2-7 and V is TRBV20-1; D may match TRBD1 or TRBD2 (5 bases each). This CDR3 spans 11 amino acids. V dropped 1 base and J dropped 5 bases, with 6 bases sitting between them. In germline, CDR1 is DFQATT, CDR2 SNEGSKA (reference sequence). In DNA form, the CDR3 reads TGCAGTGCTAGAGGGGGGAACGAGCAGTACTTC. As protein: CSARGGNEQYF.

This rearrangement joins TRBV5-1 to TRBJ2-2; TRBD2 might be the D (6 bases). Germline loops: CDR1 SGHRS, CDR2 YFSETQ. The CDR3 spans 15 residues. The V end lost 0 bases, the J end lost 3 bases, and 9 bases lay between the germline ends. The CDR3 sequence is CASSLGPGDTGELFF. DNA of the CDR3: TGCGCCAGCAGCTTGGGTCCGGGGGACACCGGGGAGCTGTTTTTT.

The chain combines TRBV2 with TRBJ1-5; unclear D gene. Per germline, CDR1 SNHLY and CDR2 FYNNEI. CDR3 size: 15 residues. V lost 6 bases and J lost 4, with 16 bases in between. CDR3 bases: TGTGCCAGCAGGAAAGGAGATGTTGGTAATCAGCCCCAGCATTTT. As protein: CASRKGDVGNQPQHF.

The CDR3 nucleotides are TGTGCCAGTAGTATTGGAATGGGCCCTTTTTATGGCTACACCTTC. Translating it yields CASSIGMGPFYGYTF. The chain links TRBV19 to TRBJ1-2, with D uncertain. CDR3 length: 15 amino acids. Germline CDR1 LNHDA, CDR2 SQIVND (reference sequence). V lost 3 bases to trimming and J lost 5 bases, with 16 bases between them. Drawing the rest from reference TRBV19 and TRBJ1-2, the complete variable domain is DGGITQSPKYLFRKEGQNVTLSCEQNLNHDAMYWYRQDPGQGLRLIYYSQIVNDFQKGDIAEGYSVSREKKESFPLTVTSAQKNPTAFYLCASSIGMGPFYGYTFGSGTRLTVV.

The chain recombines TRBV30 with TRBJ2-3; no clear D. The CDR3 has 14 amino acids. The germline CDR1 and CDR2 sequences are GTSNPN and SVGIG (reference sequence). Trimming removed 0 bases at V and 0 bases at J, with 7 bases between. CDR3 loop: CAWSVTLSTDTQYF. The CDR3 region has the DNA TGTGCCTGGAGTGTAACCCTAAGCACAGATACGCAGTATTTT.

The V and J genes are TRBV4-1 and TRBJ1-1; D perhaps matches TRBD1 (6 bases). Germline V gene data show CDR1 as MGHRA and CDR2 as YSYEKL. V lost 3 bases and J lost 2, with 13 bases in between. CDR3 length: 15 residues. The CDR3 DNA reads TGCGCCAGCAGCCACCTCAGGGGCCTAAACACTGAAGCTTTCTTT. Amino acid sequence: CASSHLRGLNTEAFF.

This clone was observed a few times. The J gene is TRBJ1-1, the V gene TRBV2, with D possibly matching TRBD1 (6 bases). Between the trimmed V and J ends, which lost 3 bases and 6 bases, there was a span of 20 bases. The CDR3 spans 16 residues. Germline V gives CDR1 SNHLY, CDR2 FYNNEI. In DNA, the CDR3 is TGTGCCAGCAGTGATCAAGGGGGGGGATTGGTATCTGAAGCTTTCTTT. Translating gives CASSDQGGGLVSEAFF.

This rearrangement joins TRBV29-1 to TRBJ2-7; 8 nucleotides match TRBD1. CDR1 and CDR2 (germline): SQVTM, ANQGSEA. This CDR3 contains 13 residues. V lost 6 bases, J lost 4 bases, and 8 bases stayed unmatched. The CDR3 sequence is CSVQDRVDYEQYF. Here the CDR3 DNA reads TGCAGCGTCCAGGACAGGGTAGATTACGAGCAGTACTTC.